One TCR beta chain is described in this entry. Its antigen is as yet unknown. Germline CDR1 and CDR2: LNHNV and YYDKDF (reference sequence). The CDR3 loop spans 14 amino acids. V shed 0 bases and J shed 10 bases, with 13 bases lying between them. One entry per CDR3 protein results from TCRdb running MiXCR on the reads. The data hold about 360,000 distinct CDR3 sequences, with roughly 20% observed a single time. This entry belongs to a study of T cell repertoires in cytomegalovirus infection. Study-wide findings and caveats: Cumulative frequency of public TCR beta families picked out carriers of CMV plus the relevant HLA.

What was sequenced was PBMCs. The chain couples TRBV15 to TRBJ2-1; TRBD2 is a possible D gene (6 bases). The TCR originated in a human donor in good health (CMV status not recorded). Some clones in this sample may be carry-over from other donors' samples. The CDR3 bases are TGTGCCACCAGCAGAGAAGCGGGTAGCGTGGAGCAGTTCTTC. Amino acid sequence: CATSREAGSVEQFF. Together with reference TRBV15 and TRBJ2-1, the CDR3 gives the full variable domain: DAMVIQNPRYQVTQFGKPVTLSCSQTLNHNVMYWYQQKSSQAPKLLFHYYDKDFNNEADTPDNFQSRRPNTSFCFLDIRSPGLGDTAMYLCATSREAGSVEQFFGPGTRLTVL.